Presented here are 22 T cell receptor beta chains from one specimen sequenced in a study of CD8+ T cells in alopecia areata. Cutaneous lymph nodes were pooled and cells sorted by CD4, CD8alpha, NKG2D, NKG2ACE and more. cDNA reverse transcribed from extracted RNA served as the sequencing template. TCRdb's copy holds only in-frame clones and misses some; the assay was immunoSEQ multiplex PCR. The profile covers 200,000 to 300,000 clones, none occurring a single time. The sample consisted of CD4+ T cells sorted from a lymph node. These receptor sequences come from a C3H/HeJ mouse with alopecia areata. This line is of MHC haplotype H2-k.

Turning to this clone: Gene names follow the mouse nomenclature. The read falls 4 residues short of the CDR3 end, and the missing part is taken from the germline J gene. The chain recombines TRBV13-2 with TRBJ2-5, with D possibly TRBD1 on 6 matching bases. The V gene lost 5 bases and the J gene lost 2 bases, with 12 bases spanning the gap. Germline CDR1 and CDR2: NNHNN and SYGAGS (reference sequence). The CDR3 totals 14 residues. CDR3 in amino acids: CASGWTETQDTQYF. The sequenced CDR3 bases are TGTGCCAGCGGGTGGACAGAAACCCAAGAC.

This clone was detected ten times or more. Gene names refer to mouse genes. Read data end 4 residues before the CDR3 end; the end is taken from the germline J gene. The same CDR3 can be traced to other DNA sequences in this sample. The chain links TRBV13-1 to TRBJ2-7, with no clear D. The CDR3 length is 12 residues. Per germline, CDR1 NSHNY and CDR2 SYGAGN. V lost 2 bases to trimming and J lost 0 bases, with 3 bases between them. The sequenced part of the CDR3 DNA is TGTGCCAGCAGTGACAGCTCCTAT. Protein sequence: CASSDSSY. The full CDR3 sequence reads CASSDSSYEQYF.

On this clone: Gene names are the mouse ones. The read stops 4 residues short of the end of the CDR3; the missing end is completed from the germline J gene. This sequence joins TRBV31 and TRBJ2-5, with TRBD1 as a possible D gene (5 bases). The CDR3 totals 13 residues. Trimming shortened V by 2 bases and J by 0 bases, and 6 bases separated the two germline ends. Germline V gives CDR1 GKSSPN, CDR2 SITVG. The chain's CDR3 is CAWSKGNQDTQYF. Incomplete CDR3 DNA: TGTGCCTGGAGTAAGGGGAACCAAGAC.

Concerning this clone itself: With a far larger clone one base away, a read error is the likely cause. Gene and germline names: mouse. The read terminates 4 residues ahead of where the CDR3 ends, so the germline J gene completes it. J is TRBJ2-5 and V is TRBV13-3, with TRBD2 matching over 11 bases. This CDR3 contains 14 residues. Germline V lookup: CDR1 NNHDY, CDR2 SYVADS. CDR3 loop: CASSRTGGKDTQYF. The part of the CDR3 DNA that was read is TGTGCCAGCAGTAGGACTGGGGGGAAAGAC.

This clone has more than one count but fewer than ten. Gene and germline names: mouse. The CDR3 end lies 4 residues beyond the end of the read and is filled in from the germline J gene. Other DNA sequences within the sample encode an identical CDR3. The V gene is TRBV31, the J gene TRBJ2-1; 12 bases line up with TRBD2. The CDR3 consists of 14 residues. V dropped 3 bases and J dropped 4; count of bases not matched to a gene: 1. Germline values: CDR1 GKSSPN, CDR2 SITVG. CDR3 loop: CAWRGTGGYAEQFF. The sequenced part of the CDR3 DNA is TGTGCCTGGAGGGGGACTGGGGGGTATGCT. Using reference TRBV31 and TRBJ2-1 for the parts outside the CDR3, the full variable domain is AQTIHQWPVAEIKAVGSPLSLGCTIKGKSSPNLYWYWQATGGTLQQLFYSITVGQVESVVQLNLSASRPKDDQFILSTEKLLLSHSGFYLCAWRGTGGYAEQFFGPGTRLTVL.

Turning to this clone: Any gene name here is a mouse gene name. The observed sequence ends 4 residues before the CDR3 terminus, with the missing tail filled in from the germline J gene. The rearrangement joins TRBV13-3 to TRBJ2-2, with D maybe TRBD2 (6 bases). The CDR3 totals 14 residues. Germline CDR1 and CDR2: NNHDY and SYVADS. Trimming pared 7 bases from V and 1 base from J, leaving 11 bases between. The DNA read from the CDR3 is TGTGCCAGCTTAGGGACTTTAAACACCGGG. Translating it yields CASLGTLNTG. The whole CDR3 sequence is CASLGTLNTGQLYF.

In the case of this clone: The gene names here belong to mouse. The read terminates 4 residues before the CDR3 end, so the remaining end is supplied by the germline J gene. Other DNA sequences in this specimen translate into the identical CDR3. This chain links TRBV14 with TRBJ2-3, with 8 bases matching TRBD2. This CDR3 contains 13 residues. CDR1 SGHDT and CDR2 FRDEAV come from the germline V gene. With 5 bases clipped from V and 3 bases from J, the junction kept 2 bases outside the gene matches. CDR3 sequence: CASRLGGAETLYF. CDR3 DNA (partial): TGTGCCAGCAGGCTGGGGGGCGCAGAA. Looking up the rest from reference TRBV14 and TRBJ2-3 gives the full variable domain: EAGVTQSPRYAVLQEGQAVSFWCDPISGHDTLYWYQQPRDQGPQLLVYFRDEAVIDNSQLPSDRFSAVRPKGTNSTLKIQSAKQGDTATYLCASRLGGAETLYFGSGTRLTVL.

Of note for this clone: Gene names and germline refer to mouse. The read is 4 residues too short to cover the CDR3 end, so that end is filled in from the germline J gene. The gene calls are TRBV19 and TRBJ2-4; TRBD2 agrees at 9 bases. The CDR3 extends over 16 amino acids. The germline V gene has CDR1 FNHDT and CDR2 SITEND (reference sequence). This CDR3 reads CASSIGWGGARNTLYF. The CDR3 DNA, read in part, is TGTGCCAGCAGTATAGGCTGGGGGGGTGCGAGAAAC.

In the case of this clone: These gene names are mouse names. The read ends 4 residues early relative to the CDR3; the germline J gene fills the gap. The sample holds other DNA sequences that translate to the same CDR3. This rearrangement joins TRBV19 to TRBJ2-3; D may be TRBD2 (5 bases). Looked up from germline, CDR1 is FNHDT and CDR2 is SITEND (reference sequence). V dropped 2 bases and J dropped 0 bases, with 10 bases sitting between them. This CDR3 is 15 amino acids long. The sequenced part of the CDR3 DNA is TGTGCCAGCAGTATCGGGTGGACTAGTGCAGAA. It codes for CASSIGWTSAE. The whole CDR3 protein is CASSIGWTSAETLYF.

This clone has only a few counts. The gene names given are mouse names. The sequence runs out 4 residues before the end of the CDR3; the remainder is reconstructed from the germline J gene. At the DNA level, this CDR3 is encoded by other sequences in the same sample as well. V usage is TRBV5 and J usage is TRBJ2-3, with TRBD2 identical over 8 bases. This CDR3 contains 16 residues. V was clipped by 0 bases and J by 1 base; unmatched bases: 3. Germline-derived CDR1 and CDR2 are LGHNA and YNLKQL (reference sequence). CDR3 in amino acids: CASSQDALGGAETLYF. The part of the CDR3 DNA that was read is TGTGCCAGCAGCCAAGATGCACTGGGGGGTGCAGAA.

In regard to this clone: All gene names here are mouse names. From the germline J gene comes the end of the CDR3, since the read stops 4 residues before it. This CDR3 is also generated by other DNA sequences in the sample. The J gene is TRBJ2-4, the V gene TRBV1; 9 bases align to TRBD2. The V and J ends lost 4 bases and 1 base, in that order; junction bases with no gene match: 0. This CDR3 has 14 residues. The germline V gene encodes CDR1 NSQYPW and CDR2 LRSPGD (reference sequence). The CDR3 bases that were read are TGCACCTGCAGTGGGACTGGGGGTCAAAAC. This sequence encodes CTCSGTGGQN. The CDR3 as a whole reads CTCSGTGGQNTLYF.

This clone has just a few counts. Gene names and germline match the mouse. Coverage ceases 4 residues before the CDR3 finishes, and the germline J gene fills in the end. The rearrangement joins TRBV19 to TRBJ2-4; 7 nucleotides agree with TRBD1. Germline loops: CDR1 FNHDT, CDR2 SITEND (reference sequence). CDR3 length: 14 amino acids. The CDR3 loop reads CASSIIGTENTLYF. CDR3 DNA, as far as it was read: TGTGCCAGCAGTATAATCGGGACAGAAAAC. The variable domain in full, completed from reference TRBV19 and TRBJ2-4, reads GGIITQTPKFLIGQEGQKLTLKCQQNFNHDTMYWYRQDSGKGLRLIYYSITENDLQKGDLSEGYDASREKKSSFSLTVTSAQKNEMAVFLCASSIIGTENTLYFGAGTRLSVL.

In regard to this clone: Genes and germline come from the mouse. The read is 4 residues too short to cover the CDR3 end, so that end is filled in from the germline J gene. The rearrangement links TRBV5 to TRBJ1-2; 9 nucleotides align to TRBD1. The CDR3 runs to 12 residues. In germline, CDR1 is LGHNA, CDR2 YNLKQL (reference sequence). CDR3 in amino acids: CASSNRGRDYTF. Partial CDR3 DNA: TGTGCCAGCAGCAACAGGGGGCGC.

Details on this clone: Each gene name is a mouse one. The DNA ends 4 residues before the CDR3 does, and the rest of the CDR3 is filled in from the germline J gene. The chain combines TRBV19 with TRBJ2-1, with D perhaps matching TRBD1 (5 bases). Germline-derived CDR1 and CDR2 are FNHDT and SITEND (reference sequence). The CDR3 is 14 residues long. Trimming shortened V by 9 bases and J by 3 bases, and 16 bases separated the two germline ends. The CDR3 spells CATKKDKPYAEQFF. The CDR3 bases that were read are TGTGCCACCAAAAAGGACAAACCCTATGCT.

Of note for this clone: Here the gene names and germline are mouse. Coverage ceases 4 residues before the CDR3 finishes, and the germline J gene fills in the end. The chain is built from TRBV31 and TRBJ1-1; 7 nucleotides align to TRBD1. Germline V CDR1 and CDR2: GKSSPN, SITVG. CDR3 length: 12 residues. The trim removed 5 bases at V and 0 bases at J, leaving 0 bases unmatched. This chain's CDR3 is CAWGTANTEVFF. CDR3 bases read: TGTGCCTGGGGGACAGCAAACACA. The variable domain in full, with the rest retrieved from reference TRBV31 and TRBJ1-1, is AQTIHQWPVAEIKAVGSPLSLGCTIKGKSSPNLYWYWQATGGTLQQLFYSITVGQVESVVQLNLSASRPKDDQFILSTEKLLLSHSGFYLCAWGTANTEVFFGKGTRLTVV.

This clone was seen more than once but under ten times. Germline and genes here are mouse. Sequencing ends 4 residues short of the CDR3 end; the germline J gene provides the rest. The chain has TRBV19 and TRBJ2-5; 9 bases are shared with TRBD1. This CDR3 contains 14 residues. The germline V gene has CDR1 FNHDT and CDR2 SITEND (reference sequence). The covered CDR3 bases are TGTGCCAGCAGTCTACAGGGGGCGGGGGAC. Residues: CASSLQGAGD. The whole CDR3 reads CASSLQGAGDTQYF.

This clone showed up just a few times. These gene names are mouse names. The CDR3 goes on 4 residues after the read ends, and that part is filled in from the germline J gene. The chain couples TRBV19 to TRBJ2-3; no clear D. Per the germline V gene, CDR1 is FNHDT and CDR2 is SITEND (reference sequence). V was trimmed by 6 bases and J by 0 bases, leaving 8 bases between them. This CDR3 region has 13 residues. Incomplete CDR3 DNA: TGTGCCAGCACACAGCCTAGTGCAGAA. Translating gives CASTQPSAE. The whole CDR3 sequence reads CASTQPSAETLYF.

In the case of this clone: Mouse germline and gene names are used. The CDR3 end is not reached by the read, which stops 4 residues before it; the germline J gene fills it in. The V and J genes are TRBV19 and TRBJ1-1; 10 bases fit TRBD1. Germline V CDR1 and CDR2: FNHDT, SITEND (reference sequence). V gave up 0 bases and J gave up 0 bases; unmatched junction bases: 2. The CDR3 covers 16 residues. The DNA read from the CDR3 is TGTGCCAGCAGTATAGTGGGACAGGGGCCAAACACA. Translating it yields CASSIVGQGPNT. The CDR3 as a whole reads CASSIVGQGPNTEVFF. Full variable domain (rest looked up from reference TRBV19 and TRBJ1-1): GGIITQTPKFLIGQEGQKLTLKCQQNFNHDTMYWYRQDSGKGLRLIYYSITENDLQKGDLSEGYDASREKKSSFSLTVTSAQKNEMAVFLCASSIVGQGPNTEVFFGKGTRLTVV.

Comment on this clone: The germline and genes are mouse ones. Coverage ceases 3 residues before the CDR3 finishes, and the germline J gene fills in the end. The chain is built from TRBV5 and TRBJ1-6; D unclear. TRBJ1-6 is identified as an open reading frame with a role that is uncertain. Trimming took off 0 bases at V and 8 bases at J, with 11 bases between the two ends. This CDR3 has 15 residues. CDR1 and CDR2 from the germline V gene are LGHNA and YNLKQL (reference sequence). The CDR3 bases that were read are TGTGCCAGCAGCCAAGATAATTTGGTAGATTCGCCC. Residues: CASSQDNLVDSP. The complete CDR3 protein is CASSQDNLVDSPLYF.

A remark on this clone: Genes and germline come from the mouse. The part of the CDR3 DNA that was read is TGCACCTGCAGTGCGCCGGGACAGGGGGCGGGA. Its protein product is CTCSAPGQGAG. The CDR3 reads in full as CTCSAPGQGAGEVFF. The V gene is TRBV1, the J gene TRBJ1-1, with 12 bases lining up with TRBD1. The read ends 4 residues early relative to the CDR3; the germline J gene fills the gap. The germline V gene has CDR1 NSQYPW and CDR2 LRSPGD (reference sequence). The CDR3 covers 15 residues.

Concerning this clone: Mouse names are used for the genes. The read halts 4 residues ahead of the CDR3 end, with the missing end drawn from the germline J gene. The rearrangement links TRBV13-3 to TRBJ2-2; possibly TRBD2 for D (6 bases). Deletions cut 2 bases from V and 4 bases from J, with 9 bases between. Looked up from germline, CDR1 is NNHDY and CDR2 is SYVADS. This CDR3 is built from 14 residues. CDR3 loop: CASSDWGSTGQLYF. The sequenced part of the CDR3 DNA is TGTGCCAGCAGTGACTGGGGATCCACCGGG.

Turning to this clone: Genes and germline come from the mouse. Sequencing ends 4 residues short of the CDR3 end; the germline J gene provides the rest. The rearrangement uses TRBV17 and TRBJ2-1; D gene unclear. The germline CDR1 and CDR2 sequences are MNHDT and YYDKIL. The V end was cut by 4 bases, the J end by 1 base, with 8 bases between. The CDR3 totals 14 residues. Partial CDR3 DNA: TGTGCTAGCAGTACAGACAAAAACTATGCT. Encoded protein: CASSTDKNYA. The full CDR3 is CASSTDKNYAEQFF.